One and the same sample provided the 30 T cell receptor beta chains below, sequenced in a study of chemoradiotherapy in HPV16-positive cancers. Clones were sequenced by immunoSEQ multiplex PCR, and TCRdb holds only the in-frame ones, with some missing. The sample holds some 9,700 clones, approximately 78% seen once. The material was obtained from a patient who underwent chemoradiotherapy. The receptors come from a human donor with HPV-associated anogenital cancer.

V usage is TRBV9 and J usage is TRBJ1-2, with D uncertain. The germline V gene encodes CDR1 SGDLS and CDR2 YYNGEE. The V and J ends lost 0 bases and 2 bases respectively, with 5 bases between them. This CDR3 contains 13 residues. The CDR3 protein is CASSVVENYGYTF. In DNA form, the CDR3 reads TGTGCCAGCAGCGTAGTTGAAAACTATGGCTACACCTTC.

The chain carries TRBV7-2 and TRBJ2-5; 8 nucleotides match TRBD2. Losses at the gene ends were 2 bases for V and 5 bases for J; bases not matched to a gene: 7. The CDR3 covers 15 residues. In germline, CDR1 is SGHTA, CDR2 FQGNSA. The CDR3 DNA sequence: TGTGCCAGCAGCTTAACAGGACTAGCCGGGGAGACCCAGTACTTC. Translating gives CASSLTGLAGETQYF.

This chain connects TRBV7-9 to TRBJ1-6; D is possibly TRBD1 (6 bases). This CDR3 has 17 amino acids. Trimming pared 1 base from V and 9 bases from J, leaving 19 bases between. Germline loops: CDR1 SEHNR, CDR2 FQNEAQ (reference sequence). The chain's CDR3 is CASSLVSGGPYGSPLHF. CDR3 sequence (DNA): TGTGCCAGCAGCTTAGTTTCCGGGGGCCCTTACGGTTCACCCCTCCACTTT.

This chain uses TRBV7-8 with TRBJ1-5, with D perhaps TRBD1 (5 bases). In germline, CDR1 is SGHVS, CDR2 FQNEAQ. The CDR3 contains 14 residues. The V gene lost 5 bases and the J gene lost 0 bases, with 8 bases spanning the gap. In DNA form, the CDR3 reads TGTGCCAGCAGCAGCAGGGTTAGCAATCAGCCCCAGCATTTT. Translating gives CASSSRVSNQPQHF.

The J gene is TRBJ1-1, the V gene TRBV6-5; a possible D gene is TRBD1 (6 bases). The V end lost 4 bases, the J end lost 0 bases, and 12 bases lay between the germline ends. The CDR3 spans 15 residues. Germline V CDR1 and CDR2: MNHEY, SVGAGI. CDR3 sequence (DNA): TGTGCCAGCAGTTTCAACAGGGACCTGAACACTGAAGCTTTCTTT. Its translation is CASSFNRDLNTEAFF.

To note about this clone: Its ends do not fully match the called genes, so a read error is possible. V usage is TRBV10-3 and J usage is TRBJ1-1; possible D gene TRBD1, 5 bases. CDR3 length: 13 residues. Germline V gives CDR1 ENHRY, CDR2 SYGVKD. This CDR3 reads CAVSGTANTEAFF. The CDR3 DNA reads TGTGCCGTCAGCGGGACGGCGAACACTGAAGCTTTCTTT.

This chain joins TRBV27 and TRBJ1-1; 7 nucleotides align to TRBD1. The V and J ends lost 7 bases and 3 bases, in that order; junction bases with no gene match: 11. The CDR3 length is 15 residues. Germline lookup yields CDR1 MNHEY and CDR2 SMNVEV (reference sequence). As DNA, the CDR3 is TGTGCCAGCATTAGGTACCTTACAGGGGACACTGAAGCTTTCTTT. Its protein product is CASIRYLTGDTEAFF.

The chain joins TRBV19 to TRBJ1-6; D gene unclear. Trimming cost V 4 bases and J 4 bases, with 11 bases left between them. The CDR3 runs 15 residues. CDR1 is LNHDA, CDR2 SQIVND, per germline (reference sequence). CDR3 in DNA: TGTGCCAGTAGTACCCGGACGCCTTATAATTCACCCCTCCACTTT. Translating it yields CASSTRTPYNSPLHF.

The chain combines TRBV6-5 with TRBJ1-1; a possible D gene is TRBD1 (5 bases). Germline assignment: CDR1 MNHEY and CDR2 SVGAGI. The CDR3 totals 14 residues. The V gene lost 2 bases and the J gene lost 1 base, with 8 bases spanning the gap. The DNA for the CDR3 is TGTGCCAGCAGTTACCAGCAGGGGAACACTGAAGCTTTCTTT. Residues: CASSYQQGNTEAFF.

The rearrangement joins TRBV19 to TRBJ2-2, with D hard to call. V was shortened by 5 bases and J by 1 base, with 17 bases between the two germline ends. The germline V gene has CDR1 LNHDA and CDR2 SQIVND (reference sequence). CDR3 length equals 17 residues. CDR3 sequence (DNA): TGTGCCAGTAGTCGTCGGCCGCTGGGTGTGAACACCGGGGAGCTGTTTTTT. The encoded protein is CASSRRPLGVNTGELFF.

The chain employs TRBV19 and TRBJ2-1; D is possibly TRBD1 (6 bases). The V gene lost 3 bases and the J gene lost 5 bases, with 8 bases spanning the gap. This CDR3 is 13 amino acids long. Germline V lookup: CDR1 LNHDA, CDR2 SQIVND (reference sequence). CDR3 loop: CASSIGQNNEQFF. The CDR3 bases are TGTGCCAGTAGTATCGGACAGAACAATGAGCAGTTCTTC.

The chain carries TRBV6-1 and TRBJ2-3, with 7 bases identical to TRBD1. J lost 4 bases, V lost 6 bases, and 7 bases had no gene match. This CDR3 has 14 residues. Germline V gene lookup returns CDR1 MNHNS and CDR2 SASEGT. CDR3 nucleotides: TGTGCCAGCAGACCAGACAGGGTGTCAGATACGCAGTATTTT. Encoded protein: CASRPDRVSDTQYF.

The chain employs TRBV4-3 and TRBJ2-3; 9 nucleotides match TRBD2. Germline V gives CDR1 LGHNA, CDR2 YSLEER. Trimming at V came to 1 base and at J to 1 base, leaving 15 bases not matched to a gene. CDR3 length: 20 amino acids. The CDR3 spells CASSQATPLRGGAGTDTQYF. The CDR3 DNA is TGCGCCAGCAGCCAAGCTACCCCCCTGCGGGGGGGCGCGGGCACAGATACGCAGTATTTT.

J is TRBJ2-6 and V is TRBV5-1; D remains ambiguous. The CDR3 runs to 14 residues. Looked up from germline, CDR1 is SGHRS and CDR2 is YFSETQ. The V gene lost 7 bases and the J gene lost 0 bases, with 8 bases spanning the gap. The CDR3 loop is CASGGRSGANVLTF. In DNA form, the CDR3 reads TGCGCCAGCGGTGGCCGCTCTGGGGCCAACGTCCTGACTTTC.

The gene calls are TRBV30 and TRBJ1-1, with a possible D match to TRBD1 (5 bases). CDR1 GTSNPN and CDR2 SVGIG come from the germline V gene (reference sequence). The length of the CDR3 is 15 residues. V lost 3 bases and J 1 base, leaving 15 bases between the germline ends. The CDR3 DNA reads TGTGCCTGGAGAAGGGCCCTCGGGGCGAACACTGAAGCTTTCTTT. It specifies CAWRRALGANTEAFF.

This clone was seen a few times. The chain is built from TRBV6-1 and TRBJ2-7; D is unresolved. V gave up 4 bases and J gave up 3 bases, with 4 bases separating them. The CDR3 length is 11 residues. Per the germline V gene, CDR1 is MNHNS and CDR2 is SASEGT. As DNA, the CDR3 is TGTGCCAGCAGTGTCCACTACGAGCAGTACTTC. It translates to CASSVHYEQYF.

This sequence joins TRBV28 and TRBJ2-7; perhaps TRBD1 as D (5 bases). CDR3 length: 13 amino acids. Trimming took 5 bases from V and 3 from J, leaving 11 bases between them. The germline V gene has CDR1 MDHEN and CDR2 SYDVKM. The CDR3 protein is CASSQPGHYEQYF. The CDR3 bases are TGTGCCAGCAGTCAACCCGGACACTACGAGCAGTACTTC.

The rearrangement links TRBV5-4 to TRBJ2-2, with TRBD1 matching 12 bases. The length of the CDR3 is 17 residues. Germline CDR1 SGHNT, CDR2 YYREEE (reference sequence). With V trimmed by 5 bases and J by 6 bases, 11 bases remained unmatched. The CDR3 DNA reads TGTGCCAGCAGTAGAGGCCGGGACAGGGGGCTGGCCGGGGAGCTGTTTTTT. Protein: CASSRGRDRGLAGELFF. Full variable domain (rest looked up from reference TRBV5-4 and TRBJ2-2): ETGVTQSPTHLIKTRGQQVTLRCSSQSGHNTVSWYQQALGQGPQFIFQYYREEENGRGNFPPRFSGLQFPNYSSELNVNALELDDSALYLCASSRGRDRGLAGELFFGEGSRLTVL.

As concerns this clone: One junction end disagrees with the germline gene, perhaps due to a read error. This sequence joins TRBV7-7 and TRBJ2-3; D perhaps matches TRBD1 (6 bases). The CDR3 loop spans 15 amino acids. Germline CDR1 is SSHAT and CDR2 is FNYEAQ (reference sequence). CDR3 in DNA: TGTGCTAGCAGACATCGGACAGACTTCACAGATACGCAGTATTTT. This translates into CASRHRTDFTDTQYF.

The CDR3 DNA is TGTGCCAGCAGCGCTCCAGAAGCGGGGTCCTACGAGCAGTACTTC. As protein: CASSAPEAGSYEQYF. This chain joins TRBV9 and TRBJ2-7, with 7 positions matching TRBD2. CDR1 and CDR2 from the germline V gene are SGDLS and YYNGEE. V shed 3 bases and J 1 base; nucleotides not matched to a gene: 7. The CDR3 sequence is 15 residues long.

This rearrangement joins TRBV6-5 to TRBJ2-3, with 8 bases fitting TRBD2. V lost 5 bases and J lost 2; bases outside the gene matches: 6. The CDR3 covers 15 residues. The germline gives CDR1 MNHEY, CDR2 SVGAGI. The CDR3 loop is CASSRGGSLTDTQYF. Here the CDR3 DNA reads TGTGCCAGCAGTCGCGGGGGGTCCCTCACAGATACGCAGTATTTT.

The chain links TRBV9 to TRBJ2-1, with 10 positions matching TRBD2. The length of the CDR3 is 15 residues. The V gene's germline CDR1 is SGDLS and CDR2 YYNGEE. Trimming cost V 3 bases and J 5 bases; bases outside gene matches: 5. The CDR3 nucleotides are TGTGCCAGCAGCGCCGGACTAGCGGAACACAATGAGCAGTTCTTC. Residues: CASSAGLAEHNEQFF.

This clone occurred a few times. The V call is TRBV7-3, the J call TRBJ1-1; D perhaps matches TRBD1 (6 bases). V dropped 5 bases and J dropped 7 bases, with 14 bases sitting between them. Germline CDR1 reads SGHTA; CDR2 reads FQGTGA. CDR3 length equals 13 residues. CDR3 sequence: CASSHDPQGEAFF. As DNA, the CDR3 is TGTGCCAGCAGCCACGACCCACAGGGTGAAGCTTTCTTT.

V usage is TRBV9 and J usage is TRBJ2-1; D is uncertain. CDR3 length equals 12 residues. Germline V CDR1 and CDR2: SGDLS, YYNGEE. Trimming took off 0 bases at V and 10 bases at J, with 8 bases between the two ends. The CDR3 spells CASSVVPYEQFF. The DNA for the CDR3 is TGTGCCAGCAGCGTAGTTCCCTACGAGCAGTTCTTC. The whole variable domain, filled in from reference TRBV9 and TRBJ2-1, reads DSGVTQTPKHLITATGQRVTLRCSPRSGDLSVYWYQQSLDQGLQFLIQYYNGEERAKGNILERFSAQQFPDLHSELNLSSLELGDSALYFCASSVVPYEQFFGPGTRLTVL.

This chain links TRBV4-1 with TRBJ2-7, with D perhaps assigned TRBD1 or TRBD2 (5 bases each). Trimming took off 2 bases at V and 6 bases at J, with 17 bases between the two ends. CDR1 and CDR2 from the germline V gene are MGHRA and YSYEKL. The CDR3 covers 15 residues. CDR3 region: CASSQFRGPPSEQYF. CDR3 nucleotides: TGCGCCAGCAGCCAATTTAGGGGACCGCCTAGCGAGCAGTACTTC.

In this sample, this clone turned up once. V gene TRBV19 combines with J gene TRBJ1-5; D uncertain. The V gene's germline CDR1 is LNHDA and CDR2 SQIVND (reference sequence). The CDR3 is 14 residues long. Trimming removed 3 bases from V and 5 bases from J, with 11 bases in between. The DNA of the CDR3 is TGTGCCAGTAGTATTGGAGGACGGGATCAGCCCCAGCATTTT. This gives the protein CASSIGGRDQPQHF.

The V and J genes are TRBV7-3 and TRBJ1-6; no clear D. The CDR3 covers 16 residues. Trimming pared 0 bases from V and 6 bases from J, leaving 12 bases between. Germline V lookup: CDR1 SGHTA, CDR2 FQGTGA. CDR3 nucleotide sequence: TGTGCCAGCAGCTTAACCGGCCTCCGGTCTAATTCACCCCTCCACTTT. Residues: CASSLTGLRSNSPLHF.

This clone was recorded a few times. This chain uses TRBV5-1 with TRBJ1-5; D gene ambiguous. The CDR3 has 16 residues. In germline, CDR1 is SGHRS, CDR2 YFSETQ. Trimming stripped 0 bases from V and 4 bases from J, with 14 bases between. CDR3 amino acids: CASSLAPVDNNQPQHF. CDR3 nucleotide sequence: TGCGCCAGCAGCTTGGCCCCAGTCGATAATAATCAGCCCCAGCATTTT.

This chain links TRBV19 with TRBJ2-1, with 9 bases fitting TRBD2. The junction had 5 bases not matched to a gene; V was cut back by 1 base and J by 4 bases. The V gene's germline CDR1 is LNHDA and CDR2 SQIVND (reference sequence). The CDR3 sequence is 16 residues long. CDR3 sequence (DNA): TGTGCCAGTAGTATAGGGGGGACTAGCAAGTACAATGAGCAGTTCTTC. This encodes CASSIGGTSKYNEQFF.

The chain employs TRBV21-1 and TRBJ1-1. TRBV21-1 is recorded as a pseudogene. CDR3 length equals 12 residues. The DNA of the CDR3 is TGTGCCAGCAGCAAAGGGGACACTGAAGCTTTCTTT. This codes for CASSKGDTEAFF.